The sequence of this T cell receptor (beta chain) was determined in a study of shared clonotypes between healthy human individuals. Study observations and caveats: Sample collection involved blood only; tissue repertoires are likely different.

The assay ran at deep level. The repertoire was sequenced with immunoSEQ multiplex PCR; TCRdb's copy has only in-frame clones and lacks some. The table has a few hundred thousand clones, 70% to 80% seen once. Donation came from healthy HIV-negative adults that had no recent acute infections or vaccinations. Adult Caucasians living in Nashville, Tennessee made up all of the donors. The CDR3 runs 15 residues. V shed 1 base and J 2 bases; nucleotides not matched to a gene: 5. In germline, CDR1 is SGHVS, CDR2 FQNEAQ. This clone came up a few times. Its matching antigen is unknown. Specimen: PBMCs. The chain has TRBV7-8 and TRBJ2-7; 7 bases map to TRBD1. The sequence was collected from a woman aged 40 to 50 in good health. Some clones in this sample may be carry-over from other donors' samples. The DNA of the CDR3 is TGTGCCAGCAGCTTAGAACCCGGGACAGCCTACGAGCAGTACTTC. The encoded protein is CASSLEPGTAYEQYF.